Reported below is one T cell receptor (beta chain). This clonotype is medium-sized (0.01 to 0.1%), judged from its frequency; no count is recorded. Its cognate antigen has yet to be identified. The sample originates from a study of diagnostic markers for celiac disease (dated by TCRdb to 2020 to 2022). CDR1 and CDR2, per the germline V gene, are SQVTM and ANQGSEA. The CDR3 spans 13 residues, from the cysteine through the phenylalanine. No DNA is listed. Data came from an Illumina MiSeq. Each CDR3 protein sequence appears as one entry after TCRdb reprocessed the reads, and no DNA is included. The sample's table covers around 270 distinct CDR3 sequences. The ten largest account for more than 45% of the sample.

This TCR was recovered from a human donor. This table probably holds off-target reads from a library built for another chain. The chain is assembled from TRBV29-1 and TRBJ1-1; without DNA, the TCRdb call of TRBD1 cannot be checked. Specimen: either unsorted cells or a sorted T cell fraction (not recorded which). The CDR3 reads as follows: CSVEDPGVAGAFF.